This entry lists 7 T cell receptor beta chains sequenced from one sample in a study of response to subunit inactivated influenza vaccine. TCRdb used MiXCR to reprocess the RT-PCR reads, holding one entry per CDR3 protein. The table includes some 300,000 distinct CDR3 sequences, 20% to 25% detected once. Sequencing was performed on PBMCs from blood, taken approximately 22 months after vaccination. These receptors came from a man in his fifties or sixties who received an inactivated influenza vaccine.

The chain links TRBV24-1 to TRBJ2-1; D is possibly TRBD1 or TRBD2 (5 bases each). The CDR3 sequence is 11 residues long. The V gene lost 4 bases and the J gene lost 11 bases, with 8 bases spanning the gap. Germline V gives CDR1 KGHDR, CDR2 SFDVKD. The CDR3 spells CATSDGAQQFF. CDR3 nucleotide sequence: TGTGCCACCAGTGACGGGGCACAGCAGTTCTTC.

This clonotype was recorded a few times. V and J are TRBV5-1 and TRBJ1-4; no reliable D call. With 4 bases removed from V and 8 bases from J, the gap between germline ends came to 21 bases. From germline, CDR1 is SGHRS and CDR2 YFSETQ. CDR3 size: 16 residues. CDR3 DNA sequence: TGCGCCAGCAGCCTAACAACCGGGATACGAGAGGAAAAACTGTTTTTT. Translating gives CASSLTTGIREEKLFF.

The chain uses TRBV6-1 and TRBJ1-2; no firm D call. Germline V lookup: CDR1 MNHNS, CDR2 SASEGT. CDR3 size: 13 residues. Trimming shortened V by 1 base and J by 3 bases, and 6 bases separated the two germline ends. CDR3 protein: CASSEVRYYGYTF. The CDR3, as DNA: TGTGCCAGCAGTGAAGTGCGATACTATGGCTACACCTTC.

The V and J genes are TRBV5-1 and TRBJ2-3; D gene ambiguous. The CDR3 runs 13 residues. Trimming stripped 6 bases from V and 1 base from J, with 9 bases between. The germline gives CDR1 SGHRS, CDR2 YFSETQ. CDR3 nucleotides: TGCGCCAGCAAGCCTACAGGCACAGATACGCAGTATTTT. Its protein product is CASKPTGTDTQYF.

The rearrangement joins TRBV7-9 to TRBJ1-1; 9 bases align to TRBD1. There are 13 residues in the CDR3. V trimming: 5 bases; J trimming: 11 bases; junction bases outside the gene matches: 9. Germline loops: CDR1 SEHNR, CDR2 FQNEAQ (reference sequence). The CDR3 sequence is CASSPGQGFGAFF. The CDR3 nucleotides are TGTGCCAGCAGCCCAGGACAGGGGTTCGGTGCTTTCTTT. Together with reference TRBV7-9 and TRBJ1-1, the CDR3 gives the full variable domain: DTGVSQNPRHKITKRGQNVTFRCDPISEHNRLYWYRQTLGQGPEFLTYFQNEAQLEKSRLLSDRFSAERPKGSFSTLEIQRTEQGDSAMYLCASSPGQGFGAFFGQGTRLTVV.

This clonotype was observed a handful of times. The CDR3 protein is CSGRVSSEVADTQYF. The CDR3 nucleotides read TGCAGCGGCCGAGTGTCTAGCGAGGTTGCAGATACGCAGTATTTT. This chain uses TRBV29-1 with TRBJ2-3; tentatively, D is TRBD2 (6 bases). CDR1 and CDR2 from the germline V gene are SQVTM and ANQGSEA. The V end lost 7 bases, the J end lost 4 bases, and 21 bases lay between the germline ends. This CDR3 is built from 15 residues.

This clonotype has ten or more counts. V is TRBV5-5 and J is TRBJ1-4; unclear D gene. The CDR3 has 15 amino acids. With 3 bases removed from V and 0 bases from J, the gap between germline ends came to 9 bases. The germline V gene encodes CDR1 SGHKS and CDR2 YYEKEE (reference sequence). The CDR3 region has the DNA TGTGCCAGCAGCTCCCGACGGTCAACTAATGAAAAACTGTTTTTT. Translating it yields CASSSRRSTNEKLFF.